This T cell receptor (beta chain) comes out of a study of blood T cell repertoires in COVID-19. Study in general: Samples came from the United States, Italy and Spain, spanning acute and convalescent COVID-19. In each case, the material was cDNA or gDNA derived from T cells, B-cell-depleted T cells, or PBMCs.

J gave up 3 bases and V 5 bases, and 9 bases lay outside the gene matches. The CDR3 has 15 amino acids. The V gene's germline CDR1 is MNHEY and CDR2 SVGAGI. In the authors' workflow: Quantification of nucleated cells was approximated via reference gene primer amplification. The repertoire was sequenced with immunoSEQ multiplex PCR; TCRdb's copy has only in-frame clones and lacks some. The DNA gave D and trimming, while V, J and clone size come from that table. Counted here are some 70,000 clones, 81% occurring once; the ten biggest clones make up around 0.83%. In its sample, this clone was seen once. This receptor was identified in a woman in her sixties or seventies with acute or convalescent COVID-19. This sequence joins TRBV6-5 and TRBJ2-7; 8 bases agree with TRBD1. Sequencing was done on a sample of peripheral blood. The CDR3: CASSTRTGQGYEQYF. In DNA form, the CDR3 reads TGTGCCAGCAGTACTCGGACAGGGCAGGGCTACGAGCAGTACTTC.